This TCR beta chain was sequenced in a study of blood T cell repertoires in COVID-19. About the study: T cells, B-cell-depleted T cells, or PBMCs supplied cDNA or gDNA.

Assay: immunoSEQ multiplex PCR; the TCRdb copy retains only in-frame clones and omits some. The sample lists 65,000 to 85,000 clones; 85% to 90% were seen once. Germline trimming cut 1 base from V and 5 bases from J; bases unmatched to any gene: 9. The CDR3 contains 17 residues. Looked up from germline, CDR1 is SGHNT and CDR2 is YENEEA. The sequence was collected from a man aged 45 to 65 with acute or convalescent COVID-19. The sample consisted of peripheral blood. The V call is TRBV11-3, the J call TRBJ2-1, with TRBD2 matching 9 bases. The CDR3 here is CASSLGVGGRAHNEQFF. Here the CDR3 DNA reads TGTGCCAGCAGCTTAGGAGTTGGCGGGAGGGCACACAATGAGCAGTTCTTC.